This TCR beta chain was sequenced for a study of T cells after yellow fever vaccination. This clonotype was counted between two and nine times. What it binds is unknown. Germline V gene sequence: CDR1 MGHRA, CDR2 YSYEKL. The CDR3 has 14 residues. Trimming removed 0 bases from V and 3 bases from J, with 6 bases in between. Template switching with 5'RACE generated the TCR cDNA and added a universal primer site and UMIs. TCRdb called the 5' RACE reads again in MiXCR, with one record for every CDR3 protein. The data hold some 350,000 distinct CDR3 sequences, with around a tenth observed a single time. Study results and caveats: Most clones from primary vaccination resurfaced after the booster (around 97% CD4, around 90% CD8).

The chain links TRBV4-1 to TRBJ2-1; D unresolved. The clonotype originates from a man younger than 30 who received the YFV17D yellow fever vaccine. Sample: PBMCs, taken on the day of the first yellow fever vaccination. CDR3: CASSQENSYNEQFF. The CDR3 region has the DNA TGCGCCAGCAGCCAAGAAAACAGCTACAATGAGCAGTTCTTC.